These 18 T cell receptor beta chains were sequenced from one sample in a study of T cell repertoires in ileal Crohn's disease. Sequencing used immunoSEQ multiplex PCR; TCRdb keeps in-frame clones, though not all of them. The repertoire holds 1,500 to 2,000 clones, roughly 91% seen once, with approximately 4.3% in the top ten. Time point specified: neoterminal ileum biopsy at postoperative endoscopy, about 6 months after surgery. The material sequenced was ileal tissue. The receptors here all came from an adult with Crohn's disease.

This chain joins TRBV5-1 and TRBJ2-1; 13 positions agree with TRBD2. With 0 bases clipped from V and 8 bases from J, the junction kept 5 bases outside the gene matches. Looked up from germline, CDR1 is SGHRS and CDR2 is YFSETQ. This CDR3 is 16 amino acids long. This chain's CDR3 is CASSLVWTSGSHEQFF. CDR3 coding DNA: TGCGCCAGCAGCTTGGTGTGGACTAGCGGGAGTCATGAGCAGTTCTTC.

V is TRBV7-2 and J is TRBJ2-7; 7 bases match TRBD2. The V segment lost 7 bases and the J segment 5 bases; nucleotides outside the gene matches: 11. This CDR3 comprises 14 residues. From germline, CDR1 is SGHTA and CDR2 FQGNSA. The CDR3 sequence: CASKGRREYHEQYF. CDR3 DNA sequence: TGTGCCAGCAAAGGTCGGCGGGAGTACCACGAGCAGTACTTC.

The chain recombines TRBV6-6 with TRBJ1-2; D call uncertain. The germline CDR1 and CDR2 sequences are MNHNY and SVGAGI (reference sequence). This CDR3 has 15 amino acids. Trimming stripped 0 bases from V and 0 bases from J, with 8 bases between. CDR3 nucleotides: TGTGCCAGCAGTTACTCGGGCGGGACTAACTATGGCTACACCTTC. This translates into CASSYSGGTNYGYTF.

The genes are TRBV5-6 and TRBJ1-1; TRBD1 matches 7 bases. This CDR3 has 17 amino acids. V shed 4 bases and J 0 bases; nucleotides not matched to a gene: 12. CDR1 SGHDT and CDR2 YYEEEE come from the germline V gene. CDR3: CASSGKRGDSVNTEAFF. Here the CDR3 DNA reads TGTGCCAGCAGCGGAAAGCGAGGGGACAGTGTGAACACTGAAGCTTTCTTT.

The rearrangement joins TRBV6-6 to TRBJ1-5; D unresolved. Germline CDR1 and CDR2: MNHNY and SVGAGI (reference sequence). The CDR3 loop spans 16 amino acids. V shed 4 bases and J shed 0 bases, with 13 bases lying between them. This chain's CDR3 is CASSSGRDVSNQPQHF. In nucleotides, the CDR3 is TGTGCCAGCAGTTCCGGGCGGGATGTTAGCAATCAGCCCCAGCATTTT.

DNA of the CDR3: TGTGCCAGCAGCTTCAACAGGGGGCGGTCCTACAATGAGCAGTTCTTC. Translating gives CASSFNRGRSYNEQFF. The chain employs TRBV7-9 and TRBJ2-1, with 9 positions matching TRBD1. From germline, CDR1 is SEHNR and CDR2 FQNEAQ (reference sequence). Germline trimming cut 3 bases from V and 1 base from J; bases unmatched to any gene: 4. The CDR3 extends over 16 amino acids.

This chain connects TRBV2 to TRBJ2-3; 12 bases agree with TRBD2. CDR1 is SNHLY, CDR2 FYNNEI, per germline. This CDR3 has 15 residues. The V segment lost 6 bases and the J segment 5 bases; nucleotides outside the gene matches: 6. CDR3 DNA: TGTGCCAGCAGCCCTAGCGGGAGGGCCTTAGATACGCAGTATTTT. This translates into CASSPSGRALDTQYF.

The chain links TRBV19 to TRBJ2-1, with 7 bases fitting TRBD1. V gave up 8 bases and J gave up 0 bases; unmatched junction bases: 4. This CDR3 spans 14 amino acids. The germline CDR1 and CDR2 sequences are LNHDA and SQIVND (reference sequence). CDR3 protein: CASEGGYSYNEQFF. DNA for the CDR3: TGTGCCAGTGAAGGGGGCTACTCCTACAATGAGCAGTTCTTC.

This CDR3 reads CASSLWAGQETQYF. The CDR3 coding sequence is TGTGCCAGCAGTTTATGGGCAGGACAAGAGACCCAGTACTTC. V and J are TRBV27 and TRBJ2-5; unclear D gene. The length of the CDR3 is 14 residues. CDR1 is MNHEY and CDR2 is SMNVEV in the germline V gene (reference sequence). Trimming took off 1 base at V and 2 bases at J, with 8 bases between the two ends.

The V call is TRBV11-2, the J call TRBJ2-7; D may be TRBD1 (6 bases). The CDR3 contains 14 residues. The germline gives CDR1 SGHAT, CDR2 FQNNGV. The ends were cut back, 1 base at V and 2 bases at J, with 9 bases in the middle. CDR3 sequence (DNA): TGTGCCAGCAGCTTAGCACAGGGCCCCTACGAGCAGTACTTC. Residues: CASSLAQGPYEQYF.

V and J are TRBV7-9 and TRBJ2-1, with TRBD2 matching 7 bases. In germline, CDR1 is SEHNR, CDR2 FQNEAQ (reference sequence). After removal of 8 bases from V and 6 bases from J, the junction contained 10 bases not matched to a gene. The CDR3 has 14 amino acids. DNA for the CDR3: TGTGCCAGCGCCCTGACTAGCCCCTCCAATGAGCAGTTCTTC. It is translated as CASALTSPSNEQFF. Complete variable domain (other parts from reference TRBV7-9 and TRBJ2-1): DTGVSQNPRHKITKRGQNVTFRCDPISEHNRLYWYRQTLGQGPEFLTYFQNEAQLEKSRLLSDRFSAERPKGSFSTLEIQRTEQGDSAMYLCASALTSPSNEQFFGPGTRLTVL.

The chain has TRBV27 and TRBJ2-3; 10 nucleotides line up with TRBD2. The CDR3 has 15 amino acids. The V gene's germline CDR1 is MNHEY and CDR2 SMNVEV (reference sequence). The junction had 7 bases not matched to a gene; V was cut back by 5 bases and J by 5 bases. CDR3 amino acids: CASSGLAGEKDTQYF. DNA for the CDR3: TGTGCCAGCAGTGGGCTAGCGGGAGAGAAAGATACGCAGTATTTT.

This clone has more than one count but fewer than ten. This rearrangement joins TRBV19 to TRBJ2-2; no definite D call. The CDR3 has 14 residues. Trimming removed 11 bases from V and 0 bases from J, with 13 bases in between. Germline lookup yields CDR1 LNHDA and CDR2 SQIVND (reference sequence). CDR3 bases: TGTGCCTCGAAACAATCCGCGAACACCGGGGAGCTGTTTTTT. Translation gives CASKQSANTGELFF. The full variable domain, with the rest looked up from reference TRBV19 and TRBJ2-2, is DGGITQSPKYLFRKEGQNVTLSCEQNLNHDAMYWYRQDPGQGLRLIYYSQIVNDFQKGDIAEGYSVSREKKESFPLTVTSAQKNPTAFYLCASKQSANTGELFFGEGSRLTVL.

The CDR3: CASSASGSGTDTQYF. The CDR3 DNA reads as TGTGCCAGCAGTGCTAGCGGGAGTGGCACAGATACGCAGTATTTT. The chain joins TRBV9 to TRBJ2-3; TRBD2 aligns across 10 bases. Trimming at V came to 5 bases and at J to 1 base, leaving 4 bases not matched to a gene. Germline V gene data show CDR1 as SGDLS and CDR2 as YYNGEE. The CDR3 totals 15 residues.

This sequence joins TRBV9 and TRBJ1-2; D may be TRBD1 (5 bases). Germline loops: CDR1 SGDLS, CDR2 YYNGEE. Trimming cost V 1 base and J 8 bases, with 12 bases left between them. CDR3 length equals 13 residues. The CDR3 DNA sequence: TGTGCCAGCAGCGTAACGGAGGGGAACGGCTACACCTTC. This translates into CASSVTEGNGYTF.

The CDR3 region is CATSRGPVYEQYF. DNA for the CDR3: TGTGCCACCAGCAGAGGTCCAGTCTACGAGCAGTACTTC. The chain joins TRBV15 to TRBJ2-7, with D unresolved. Trimming left V 1 base short and J 3 bases short, with 7 bases between. The CDR3 runs to 13 residues. The germline CDR1 and CDR2 sequences are LNHNV and YYDKDF (reference sequence).

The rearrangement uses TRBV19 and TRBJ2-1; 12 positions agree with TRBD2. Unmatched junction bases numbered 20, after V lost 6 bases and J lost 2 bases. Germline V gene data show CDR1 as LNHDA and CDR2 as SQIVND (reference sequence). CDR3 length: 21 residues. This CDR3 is CASSTLEFSGLAGKAYNEQFF. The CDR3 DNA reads TGTGCCAGTAGCACGTTAGAATTTTCTGGACTAGCGGGAAAAGCCTACAATGAGCAGTTCTTC. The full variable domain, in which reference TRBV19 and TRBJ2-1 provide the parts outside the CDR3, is DGGITQSPKYLFRKEGQNVTLSCEQNLNHDAMYWYRQDPGQGLRLIYYSQIVNDFQKGDIAEGYSVSREKKESFPLTVTSAQKNPTAFYLCASSTLEFSGLAGKAYNEQFFGPGTRLTVL.

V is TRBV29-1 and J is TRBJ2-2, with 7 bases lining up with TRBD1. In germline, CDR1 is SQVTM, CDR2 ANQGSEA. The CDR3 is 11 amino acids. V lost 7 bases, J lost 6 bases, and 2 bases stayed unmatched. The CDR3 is CSGTGAGELFF. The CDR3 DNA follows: TGCAGCGGTACAGGGGCCGGGGAGCTGTTTTTT.